The 13 T cell receptor beta chains given below trace back to one sample, sequenced in a study of T cell repertoires in cytomegalovirus infection. TCRdb re-called the reads with MiXCR, one entry per CDR3 protein. This repertoire shows 830,000 or so distinct CDR3 sequences, approximately 29% found once; its top ten account for approximately 13%. These TCRs' antigens remain unknown. The sample in question was cultured CD8+ T cells from PBMCs, obtained from culture after CMV antigen stimulation. The receptors here all came from a human donor in good health (CMV status not recorded). Some clones in this sample may be carry-over from other donors' samples.

The CDR3 bases are TGTGCCAGCAGCTTATCAGGGAAGGAGGGTTACGAGCAGTACTTC. Translated, it gives CASSLSGKEGYEQYF. This rearrangement joins TRBV7-6 to TRBJ2-7, with D perhaps TRBD2 (6 bases). Germline values: CDR1 SGHVS, CDR2 FNYEAQ. The V end was cut by 2 bases, the J end by 4 bases, with 15 bases between. The CDR3 consists of 15 residues.

The chain links TRBV14 to TRBJ1-1; D remains ambiguous. Trimming pared 3 bases from V and 0 bases from J, leaving 14 bases between. The germline CDR1 and CDR2 sequences are SGHDN and FVKESK. The length of the CDR3 is 16 residues. The chain's CDR3 is CASSHSPIGVNTEAFF. The CDR3 DNA follows: TGTGCCAGCAGCCATTCCCCAATCGGGGTGAACACTGAAGCTTTCTTT.

The chain couples TRBV27 to TRBJ2-5, with 11 bases lining up with TRBD1. The CDR3 totals 14 residues. Germline values: CDR1 MNHEY, CDR2 SMNVEV (reference sequence). V dropped 6 bases and J dropped 4; count of bases not matched to a gene: 4. This chain's CDR3 is CASSRTGGGETQYF. DNA for the CDR3: TGTGCCAGCAGCAGGACAGGGGGCGGAGAGACCCAGTACTTC.

The chain employs TRBV9 and TRBJ2-3, with D possibly matching TRBD2 (6 bases). Trimming took off 4 bases at V and 0 bases at J, with 15 bases between the two ends. Germline V gives CDR1 SGDLS, CDR2 YYNGEE. The CDR3 has 16 residues. CDR3 nucleotides: TGTGCCAGCAGCCTATTTAGCGGTACTAGCACAGATACGCAGTATTTT. Amino acids: CASSLFSGTSTDTQYF.

The gene calls are TRBV7-3 and TRBJ2-2; 9 bases align to TRBD2. Trimming took 5 bases from V and 4 from J; bases not matched to a gene: 8. CDR1 is SGHTA, CDR2 FQGTGA, per germline. The CDR3 loop spans 16 amino acids. CDR3: CASSLGSGGTTGELFF. CDR3 sequence (DNA): TGTGCCAGCAGCCTGGGAAGCGGGGGGACCACCGGGGAGCTGTTTTTT.

This clonotype was picked up a small number of times. J is TRBJ2-2 and V is TRBV20-1; unclear D gene. The CDR3 runs 16 residues. V dropped 0 bases and J dropped 3 bases, with 14 bases sitting between them. Germline V gene lookup returns CDR1 DFQATT and CDR2 SNEGSKA (reference sequence). The CDR3 DNA is TGCAGTGCTAGAGATCGGAGAGTAGCCTACACCGGGGAGCTGTTTTTT. It is translated as CSARDRRVAYTGELFF.

J is TRBJ1-3 and V is TRBV12-3 or TRBV12-4, with unresolved D. This CDR3 comprises 13 residues. Trimming left V 4 bases short and J 3 bases short, with 7 bases between. The CDR3 DNA reads TGTGCCAGCAGTTCCGGCGGTGGAAACACCATATATTTT. Its protein is CASSSGGGNTIYF.

The chain combines TRBV4-1 with TRBJ2-5, with 8 bases lining up with TRBD1. In germline, CDR1 is MGHRA, CDR2 YSYEKL. V dropped 3 bases and J dropped 3; count of bases not matched to a gene: 3. The CDR3 covers 14 residues. The CDR3 sequence: CASSQSTGEETQYF. CDR3 bases: TGCGCCAGCAGCCAGTCGACAGGGGAAGAGACCCAGTACTTC.

This clonotype was detected only a few times. The chain has TRBV7-9 and TRBJ1-1; possibly TRBD1 for D (5 bases). This CDR3 contains 19 residues. Trimming took 2 bases from V and 1 from J, leaving 23 bases between them. Looked up from germline, CDR1 is SEHNR and CDR2 is FQNEAQ (reference sequence). CDR3 nucleotide sequence: TGTGCCAGCAGCTTACTCGTGACGGACACTTGGGGGGGGAACACTGAAGCTTTCTTT. It codes for CASSLLVTDTWGGNTEAFF.

A few counts support this clonotype. The J gene is TRBJ2-5, the V gene TRBV12-5; D may be TRBD1 or TRBD2 (6 bases each). The V and J ends lost 0 bases and 3 bases respectively, with 14 bases between them. The CDR3 length is 16 residues. CDR1 is LGHNT, CDR2 FRNRAP, per germline. In nucleotides, the CDR3 is TGTGCTAGTGGTTTGGTAGATTCCGGGGGCGAAGAGACCCAGTACTTC. Protein: CASGLVDSGGEETQYF.

The chain has TRBV10-3 and TRBJ2-2; D may be TRBD2 (5 bases). Germline values: CDR1 ENHRY, CDR2 SYGVKD. This CDR3 spans 16 amino acids. V lost 3 bases, J lost 2 bases, and 13 bases lay in between. The CDR3 sequence: CAISDIGNSNTGELFF. In nucleotides, the CDR3 is TGTGCCATCAGTGACATCGGGAACTCAAACACCGGGGAGCTGTTTTTT.

The V gene is TRBV27, the J gene TRBJ2-7, with a tentative D call TRBD1 (6 bases). The CDR3 runs 16 residues. Germline V gives CDR1 MNHEY, CDR2 SMNVEV (reference sequence). V dropped 3 bases and J dropped 2 bases, with 17 bases sitting between them. In nucleotides, the CDR3 is TGTGCCAGCAGTTTGCCCGACAGTGGGACAACCTACGAGCAGTACGTC. Protein sequence: CASSLPDSGTTYEQYV.

This clonotype was seen many times. This chain links TRBV7-2 with TRBJ2-1; a weak D match, TRBD1 (6 bases). Germline V gene data show CDR1 as SGHTA and CDR2 as FQGNSA. The CDR3 is 16 residues long. The CDR3 bases are TGTGGGAGCAGCTACAAATTCGAGGGGCTCAAAGGGGGGCAGTTCTTC. Translating gives CGSSYKFEGLKGGQFF.